This TCR beta chain appears in the sequencing data of a study of blood T cell repertoires in COVID-19. Study summary: Sites in the United States, Italy and Spain provided acute and convalescent COVID-19 samples.

Clinical history as reported by participants underpinned cohort assignment. Measured with immunoSEQ multiplex PCR; TCRdb has only the in-frame clones, and not every one. The sample includes around 300,000 clones, 80% to 90% of them seen just once. Trimming stripped 3 bases from V and 3 bases from J, with 3 bases between. The germline gives CDR1 MDHEN, CDR2 SYDVKM. This CDR3 spans 12 amino acids. The V gene is TRBV28, the J gene TRBJ2-1; D gene unclear. The receptor was isolated from a man aged 25-40 years who had recovered from COVID-19. Sequencing used PBMCs or T cells enriched from blood (not recorded which). CDR3 nucleotides: TGTGCCAGCAGTTTGCGCTACAATGAGCAGTTCTTC. Encoded protein: CASSLRYNEQFF.